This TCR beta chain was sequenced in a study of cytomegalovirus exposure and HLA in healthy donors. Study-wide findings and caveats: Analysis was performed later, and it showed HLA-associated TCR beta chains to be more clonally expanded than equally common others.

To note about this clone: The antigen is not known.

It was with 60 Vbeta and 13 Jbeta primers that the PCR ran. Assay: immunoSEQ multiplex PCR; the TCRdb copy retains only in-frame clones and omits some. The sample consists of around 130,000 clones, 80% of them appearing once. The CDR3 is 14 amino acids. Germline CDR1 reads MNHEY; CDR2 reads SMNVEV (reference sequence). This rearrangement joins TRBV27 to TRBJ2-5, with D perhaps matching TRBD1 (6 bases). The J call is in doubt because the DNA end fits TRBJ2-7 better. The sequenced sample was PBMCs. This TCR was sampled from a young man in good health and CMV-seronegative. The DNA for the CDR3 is TGTGCCAGCAGTTTATCGCGGCAGGGGAACGAGCAGTACTTC. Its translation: CASSLSRQGNEQYF.